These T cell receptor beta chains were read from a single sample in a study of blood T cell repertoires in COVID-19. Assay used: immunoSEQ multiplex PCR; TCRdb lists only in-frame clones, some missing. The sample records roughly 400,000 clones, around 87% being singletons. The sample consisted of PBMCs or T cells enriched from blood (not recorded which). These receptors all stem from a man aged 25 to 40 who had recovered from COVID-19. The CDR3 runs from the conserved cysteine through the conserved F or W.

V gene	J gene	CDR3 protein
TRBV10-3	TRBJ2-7	CAISGLQGASYEQYF
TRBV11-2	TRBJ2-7	CASSLSVGGSAEQYF
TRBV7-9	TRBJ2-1	CASSLTNRGYSYNEQFF
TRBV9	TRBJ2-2	CASSLAGVAGELFF
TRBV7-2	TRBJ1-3	CASRGTAGNTIYF
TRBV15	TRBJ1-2	CATSPRGTGGTNYGYTF
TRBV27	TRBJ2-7	CASQPSGSYEQYF
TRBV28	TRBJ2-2	CASSPTWTGELFF
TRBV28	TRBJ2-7	CASSSGRQGWTYEQYF
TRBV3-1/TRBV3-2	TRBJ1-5	CASSQYSGDNQPQHF
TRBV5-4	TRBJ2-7	CASSSYSGEQYF
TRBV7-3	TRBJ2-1	CASSQLAGGPFEQFF
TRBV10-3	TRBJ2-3	CAIRWTSGDTDTQYF
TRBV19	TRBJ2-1	CASSIDAPDRAGRDEQFF
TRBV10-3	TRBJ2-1	CATNHGTDIDEQFF
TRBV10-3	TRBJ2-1	CAIRSGVRDNEQFF
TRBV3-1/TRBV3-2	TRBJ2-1	CASSQEPTSVSYNEQFF
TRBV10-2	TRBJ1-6	CASSESRSRSPLHF
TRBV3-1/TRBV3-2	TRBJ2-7	CASSQGASGIVGHEQYF
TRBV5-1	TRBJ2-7	CASSRPTGPGGHEQYF
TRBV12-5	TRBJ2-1	CASGLVPDGSSSYNEQFF
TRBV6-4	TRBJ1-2	CASSDSGGVYGYTF